What follows is one T cell receptor beta chain and its context. The entry originates in a study of shared clonotypes between healthy human individuals. Deep was the level at which the assay was run. Genomic DNA belonging to each subset was distributed in equal measure over several immunoSEQ plates. Using about 220 ng DNA, some 30,000 T cell genomes, the sorted-subset replicate PCRs were run. Measured with immunoSEQ multiplex PCR; TCRdb has only the in-frame clones, and not every one. The sample holds approximately 2,000,000 clones, around 90% seen once. The CDR3 totals 19 residues. V lost 0 bases to trimming and J lost 0 bases, with 16 bases between them. Germline V gene sequence: CDR1 SGDLS, CDR2 YYNGEE.

Sequencing was done on a sample of naive CD4+ T cells from PBMCs. Regarding subset: CD45RA+ positively selected. The chain carries TRBV9 and TRBJ2-6; D is uncertain. The sequence derives from a young man in good health. Some clones in this sample may be carry-over from other donors' samples. The chain's CDR3 is CASSVAGQKANSGANVLTF. As DNA, the CDR3 is TGTGCCAGCAGCGTAGCTGGGCAGAAAGCTAACTCTGGGGCCAACGTCCTGACTTTC.